Below are 4 T cell receptor beta chains sequenced from a single sample in a study of identical twins. TCRdb called the 5' RACE reads again in MiXCR, with one record for every CDR3 protein. The top ten clones hold less than 6.5% of a sample with 260,000 or so distinct CDR3 sequences, about 7.5% of them seen once. These data are also associated with another study on yellow fever vaccine responses in identical twins.

Sequencing input: CD8+ T cells sorted from blood. Receptor source: a woman under 30 in good health.

The chain combines TRBV5-1 with TRBJ1-3; D not resolved. The V and J ends lost 4 bases and 0 bases respectively, with 14 bases between them. The CDR3 runs to 16 residues. Germline V lookup: CDR1 SGHRS, CDR2 YFSETQ. Here the CDR3 reads CASSPGPFISGNTIYF. The CDR3 DNA sequence: TGCGCCAGCAGCCCGGGCCCTTTTATCTCTGGAAACACCATATATTTT.

This clonotype has a handful of counts. This chain links TRBV7-9 with TRBJ1-1; D might be TRBD1 (6 bases). The CDR3 length is 15 residues. Germline CDR1 reads SEHNR; CDR2 reads FQNEAQ (reference sequence). The V end was cut by 5 bases, the J end by 5 bases, with 18 bases between. CDR3 sequence (DNA): TGTGCCAGCAGCCCGGGACGGGGGCTTGGTACTGAAGCTTTCTTT. Residues: CASSPGRGLGTEAFF.

This clonotype was observed a few times. The genes are TRBV20-1 and TRBJ2-1; 11 bases match TRBD2. Germline trimming cut 3 bases from V and 7 bases from J; bases unmatched to any gene: 8. The CDR3 is 15 amino acids. The germline V gene encodes CDR1 DFQATT and CDR2 SNEGSKA (reference sequence). The CDR3 sequence: CSASLTLAGENEQFF. The CDR3 region has the DNA TGCAGTGCTAGCCTTACACTAGCGGGAGAAAATGAGCAGTTCTTC.

The J gene is TRBJ2-5, the V gene TRBV14, with D perhaps matching TRBD1 or TRBD2 (5 bases each). V lost 4 bases, J lost 5 bases, and 14 bases lay in between. This CDR3 has 14 amino acids. CDR1 and CDR2 (germline): SGHDN, FVKESK. CDR3 in amino acids: CASSPGPPAETQYF. In nucleotides, the CDR3 is TGTGCCAGCAGCCCGGGACCCCCAGCGGAGACCCAGTACTTC.